This T cell receptor (beta chain) came from a study of blood T cell repertoires in COVID-19. The CDR3 extends over 14 amino acids. CDR1 is MNHNS and CDR2 is SASEGT in the germline V gene. The J segment lost 6 bases and the V segment lost 3 bases, leaving 4 bases of the junction unmatched. In the source study's methods: The authors estimated nucleated cell counts from reference gene primer amplification. Sequencing was performed with immunoSEQ multiplex PCR; in TCRdb, only in-frame clones are kept and a portion is missing. V and J calls and clone size are those listed in that table; D and trimming were worked out from the DNA. The sample lists approximately 670,000 clones, around 89% occurring once. This clone was detected only a few times.

The chain links TRBV6-1 to TRBJ2-1; 8 positions match TRBD1. Sequencing was done on a sample of peripheral blood. The origin of this receptor is a woman aged 18-29 years with acute or convalescent COVID-19. The CDR3, as DNA: TGTGCCAGCAGTGACGGACAGGGACCCAATGAGCAGTTCTTC. This sequence encodes CASSDGQGPNEQFF.